Listed here are 9 T cell receptor beta chains from one sample, sequenced in a study of Ad26.COV2.S vaccination and SARS-CoV-2 variants listed by TCRdb under 2021. Libraries were made using the immunoSEQ multiplex PCR assay. TCRdb obtained this table from immuneACCESS and retained in-frame rearrangements with V and J assigned. These tables miss some clones; where compared with another copy, unresolved V genes account for less than half of the shortfall, and the remainder is unexplained. Within this sample are about 680,000 clones, with 89% of them counted one time only. Roughly 1.5% of the sample lies in the top ten. Sample treatment or condition, as interpreted from the label and publication: some 20 received Ad26.COV2.S at low or high dose, single or two shots; about five received placebo; per-sample allocation not given. Repertoires of vaccine and placebo recipients were sequenced from samples taken on day 63 after the first injection.

Sequencing used peripheral blood, obtained in a trial of Ad26.COV2.S vaccine versus placebo. Receptors were obtained from a person between 18 and 59 years old who received the Ad26.COV2.S COVID-19 vaccine or a placebo.

The chain combines TRBV3-1 (or the pseudogene TRBV3-2) with TRBJ2-5; no definite D call. V was clipped by 1 base and J by 3 bases, with 15 bases between them. CDR1 is LGHDT and CDR2 is YNNKEL in the germline V gene (reference sequence). This CDR3 comprises 16 residues. This CDR3 is CASSQVMGAKEETQYF. Written as DNA, the CDR3 is TGTGCCAGCAGCCAAGTTATGGGTGCAAAGGAAGAGACCCAGTACTTC.

For this clone: The identical CDR3 is also encoded by other nucleotide sequences in the sample. This chain joins TRBV5-4 and TRBJ2-5; the match to TRBD2 covers 10 bases. This CDR3 region has 15 residues. V lost 1 base and J lost 3; bases outside the gene matches: 3. Germline values: CDR1 SGHNT, CDR2 YYREEE (reference sequence). The CDR3 here is CASSLRLAGEETQYF. For the CDR3, the DNA is TGTGCCAGCAGCTTGAGGCTAGCGGGGGAAGAGACCCAGTACTTC.

This rearrangement joins TRBV21-1 to TRBJ1-1; TRBD1 is the table's D call, not checked against the DNA. TRBV21-1 is given as a pseudogene. The CDR3 is 14 amino acids. The CDR3 DNA reads as TGTGCCAGCAGCAAAGAACAGCAGAACACTGAAGCTTTCTTT. Amino acid sequence: CASSKEQQNTEAFF.

The CDR3 DNA reads as TGTGCCAGCAGTCCCTACGACAGCCCCAATGAGCAGTTCTTC. It codes for CASSPYDSPNEQFF. The chain links TRBV27 to TRBJ2-1; D perhaps matches TRBD1 (5 bases). V lost 5 bases, J lost 6 bases, and 14 bases lay in between. The CDR3 covers 14 residues. CDR1 and CDR2 from the germline V gene are MNHEY and SMNVEV (reference sequence).

V gene TRBV5-1 combines with J gene TRBJ2-7; D might be TRBD2 (5 bases). The CDR3 runs 13 residues. The V gene lost 8 bases and the J gene lost 0 bases, with 12 bases spanning the gap. In germline, CDR1 is SGHRS, CDR2 YFSETQ. CDR3 region: CASKPGGSYEQYF. The CDR3 DNA follows: TGCGCCAGTAAGCCCGGAGGCTCCTACGAGCAGTACTTC. The full variable domain, completed using reference TRBV5-1 and TRBJ2-7, is KAGVTQTPRYLIKTRGQQVTLSCSPISGHRSVSWYQQTPGQGLQFLFEYFSETQRNKGNFPGRFSGRQFSNSRSEMNVSTLELGDSALYLCASKPGGSYEQYFGPGTRLTVT.

This sequence joins TRBV4-3 and TRBJ2-1; 16 positions match TRBD2. V lost 4 bases to trimming and J lost 2 bases; unmatched junction nucleotides: 8. Germline V gene sequence: CDR1 LGHNA, CDR2 YSLEER. The CDR3 runs to 19 residues. This CDR3 reads CASSPTGLAGGRPYNEQFF. CDR3 coding DNA: TGCGCCAGCAGCCCAACGGGACTAGCGGGGGGGAGACCCTACAATGAGCAGTTCTTC.

The V gene is TRBV3-1 (or the pseudogene TRBV3-2), the J gene TRBJ2-1, with D maybe TRBD1 (6 bases). This CDR3 region has 15 residues. V shed 0 bases and J shed 3 bases, with 9 bases lying between them. Germline CDR1 reads LGHDT; CDR2 reads YNNKEL (reference sequence). The CDR3 region is CASSQEQGNYNEQFF. CDR3 sequence (DNA): TGTGCCAGCAGCCAAGAACAGGGAAACTACAATGAGCAGTTCTTC.

The chain joins TRBV29-1 to TRBJ1-1; D gene ambiguous. Germline loops: CDR1 SQVTM, CDR2 ANQGSEA. V was trimmed by 7 bases and J by 0 bases, leaving 12 bases between them. CDR3 size: 13 residues. This chain's CDR3 is CSAKSRMNTEAFF. Written as DNA, the CDR3 is TGCAGCGCGAAGTCGCGGATGAACACTGAAGCTTTCTTT.

This clone showed up just once. The chain recombines TRBV2 with TRBJ2-6; maybe TRBD1 (5 bases). Trimming shortened V by 8 bases and J by 0 bases, and 8 bases separated the two germline ends. The germline gives CDR1 SNHLY, CDR2 FYNNEI. This CDR3 contains 14 residues. The CDR3 nucleotides are TGTGCCAGCCGAGACAGCTCTGGGGCCAACGTCCTGACTTTC. It is translated as CASRDSSGANVLTF. Full variable domain (remainder filled in from reference TRBV2 and TRBJ2-6): EPEVTQTPSHQVTQMGQEVILRCVPISNHLYFYWYRQILGQKVEFLVSFYNNEISEKSEIFDDQFSVERPDGSNFTLKIRSTKLEDSAMYFCASRDSSGANVLTFGAGSRLTVL.